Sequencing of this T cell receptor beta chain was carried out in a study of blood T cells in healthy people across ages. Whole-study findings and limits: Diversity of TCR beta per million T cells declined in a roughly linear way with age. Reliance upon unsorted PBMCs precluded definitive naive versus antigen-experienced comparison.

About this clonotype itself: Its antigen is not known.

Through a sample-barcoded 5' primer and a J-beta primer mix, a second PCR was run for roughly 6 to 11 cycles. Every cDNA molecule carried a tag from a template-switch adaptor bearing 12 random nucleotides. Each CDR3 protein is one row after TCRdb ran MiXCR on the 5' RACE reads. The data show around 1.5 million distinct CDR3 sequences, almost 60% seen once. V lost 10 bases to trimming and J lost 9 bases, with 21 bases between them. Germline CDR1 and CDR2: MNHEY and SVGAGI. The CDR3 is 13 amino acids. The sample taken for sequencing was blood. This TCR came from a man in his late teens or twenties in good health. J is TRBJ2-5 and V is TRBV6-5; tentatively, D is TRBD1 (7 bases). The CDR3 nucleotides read TGTGCCACCTCTGGAGGGGGCCGGAGGCCCCAGTACTTC. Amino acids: CATSGGGRRPQYF.